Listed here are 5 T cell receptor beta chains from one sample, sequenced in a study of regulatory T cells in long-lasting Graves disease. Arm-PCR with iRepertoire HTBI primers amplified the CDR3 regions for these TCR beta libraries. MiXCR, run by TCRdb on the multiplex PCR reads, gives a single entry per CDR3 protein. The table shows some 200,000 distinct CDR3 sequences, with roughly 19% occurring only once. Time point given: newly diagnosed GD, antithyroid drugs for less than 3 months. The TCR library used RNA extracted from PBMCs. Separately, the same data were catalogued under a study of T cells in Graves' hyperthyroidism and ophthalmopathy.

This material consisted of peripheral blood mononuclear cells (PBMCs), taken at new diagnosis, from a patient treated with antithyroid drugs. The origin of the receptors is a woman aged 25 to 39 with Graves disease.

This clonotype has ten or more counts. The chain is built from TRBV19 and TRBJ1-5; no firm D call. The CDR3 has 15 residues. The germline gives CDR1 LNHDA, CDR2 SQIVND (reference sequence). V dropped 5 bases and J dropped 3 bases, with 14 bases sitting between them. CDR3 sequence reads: CASSEYTGINQPQHF. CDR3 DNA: TGTGCCAGTAGTGAGTACACGGGGATCAATCAGCCCCAGCATTTT.

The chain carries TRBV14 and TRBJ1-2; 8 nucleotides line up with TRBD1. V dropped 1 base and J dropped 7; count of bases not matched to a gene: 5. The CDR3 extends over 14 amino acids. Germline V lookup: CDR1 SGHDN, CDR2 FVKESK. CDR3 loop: CASSQATGGAGYTF. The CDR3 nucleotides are TGTGCCAGCAGCCAAGCTACAGGGGGAGCTGGCTACACCTTC. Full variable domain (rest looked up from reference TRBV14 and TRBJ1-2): EAGVTQFPSHSVIEKGQTVTLRCDPISGHDNLYWYRRVMGKEIKFLLHFVKESKQDESGMPNNRFLAERTGGTYSTLKVQPAELEDSGVYFCASSQATGGAGYTFGSGTRLTVV.

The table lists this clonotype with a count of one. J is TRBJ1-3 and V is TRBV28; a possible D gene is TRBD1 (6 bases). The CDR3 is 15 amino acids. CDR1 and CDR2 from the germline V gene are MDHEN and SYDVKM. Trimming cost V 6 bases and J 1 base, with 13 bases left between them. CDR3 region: CASSQVTGSGNTIYF. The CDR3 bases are TGTGCCAGCAGCCAAGTGACAGGATCTGGAAACACCATATATTTT.

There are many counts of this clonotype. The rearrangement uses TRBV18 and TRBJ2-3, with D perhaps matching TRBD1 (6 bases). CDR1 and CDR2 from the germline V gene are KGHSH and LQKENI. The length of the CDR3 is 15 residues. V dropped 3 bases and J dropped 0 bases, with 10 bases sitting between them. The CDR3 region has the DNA TGTGCCAGCTCACCGACAGGTGCTAGCACAGATACGCAGTATTTT. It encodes CASSPTGASTDTQYF.

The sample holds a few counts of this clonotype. The CDR3 sequence: CASSQGLAGGGNEQFF. CDR3 nucleotide sequence: TGTGCCAGCAGCCAGGGACTAGCGGGAGGGGGGAATGAGCAGTTCTTC. The chain couples TRBV3-1 to TRBJ2-1; 16 nucleotides match TRBD2. This CDR3 spans 16 amino acids. The germline CDR1 and CDR2 sequences are LGHDT and YNNKEL (reference sequence). V trimming: 3 bases; J trimming: 7 bases; junction bases outside the gene matches: 3.